This T cell receptor beta chain is from a study of tumor-infiltrating lymphocytes in oesophageal squamous cell carcinoma. One entry per CDR3 protein, called by TCRdb with MiXCR from the PCR reads. The sample records roughly 20,000 distinct CDR3 sequences, under 45% being singletons. This CDR3 region has 14 residues. The V and J ends lost 5 bases and 1 base, in that order; junction bases with no gene match: 4. CDR1 and CDR2 (germline): MNHNS, SASEGT. This clonotype was recorded at least ten times. The chain combines TRBV6-1 with TRBJ2-5; 7 nucleotides agree with TRBD1. Source material: esophageal tumor tissue. This TCR came from a male donor with esophageal squamous cell carcinoma. CDR3 region: CASSWGTAQETQYF. The CDR3, as DNA: TGTGCCAGCAGTTGGGGGACAGCCCAAGAGACCCAGTACTTC.